This T cell receptor (beta chain) was captured by sequencing in a study of beta chain features in type 1 diabetes. Findings of the study overall: TCRB CDR3s were moderately but significantly shorter in Type 1 diabetes patients in all four CD4+ subsets. It was possible that PCR favored shorter templates, equally so in patients and controls.

This clone was seen only a few times. Its target is unknown. Purity exceeded 98% in all sorted populations. The sequenced template was cDNA made from the entire isolated RNA. TCRdb keeps only in-frame clones here, not all; method: immunoSEQ multiplex PCR. The table has 130,000 or so clones, around 17% seen once. CDR1 and CDR2 (germline): MNHNY, SVGAGI (reference sequence). V was clipped by 2 bases and J by 5 bases, with 15 bases between them. The CDR3 runs to 15 residues. The receptor was isolated from a man between 25 and 39 years old with type 1 diabetes. The chain employs TRBV6-6 and TRBJ2-5, with D hard to call. The specimen sequenced was central memory CD4+ T cells from blood. CDR3 region: CASSYPQTSGETQYF. In DNA form, the CDR3 reads TGTGCCAGCAGTTACCCACAAACCTCTGGGGAGACCCAGTACTTC.